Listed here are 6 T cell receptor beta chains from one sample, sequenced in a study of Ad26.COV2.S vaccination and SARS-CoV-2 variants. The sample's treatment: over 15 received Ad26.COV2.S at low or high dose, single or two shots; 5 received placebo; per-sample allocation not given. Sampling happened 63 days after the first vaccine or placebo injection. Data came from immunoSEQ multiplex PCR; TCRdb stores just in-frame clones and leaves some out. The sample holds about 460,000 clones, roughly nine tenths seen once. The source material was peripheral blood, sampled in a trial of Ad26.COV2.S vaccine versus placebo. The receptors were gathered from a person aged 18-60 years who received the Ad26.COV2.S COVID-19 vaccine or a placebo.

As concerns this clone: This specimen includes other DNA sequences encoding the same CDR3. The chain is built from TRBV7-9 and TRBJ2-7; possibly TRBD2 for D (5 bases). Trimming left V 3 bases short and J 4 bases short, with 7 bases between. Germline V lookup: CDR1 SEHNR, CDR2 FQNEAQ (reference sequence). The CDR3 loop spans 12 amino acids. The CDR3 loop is CASSLGVYEQYF. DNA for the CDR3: TGTGCCAGCAGCTTGGGAGTGTACGAGCAGTACTTC.

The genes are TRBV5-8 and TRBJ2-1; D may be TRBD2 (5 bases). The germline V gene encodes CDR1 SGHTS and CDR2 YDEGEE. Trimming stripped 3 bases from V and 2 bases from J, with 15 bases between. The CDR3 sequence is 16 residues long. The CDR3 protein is CASSSHRDRPYNEQFF. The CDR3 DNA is TGTGCCAGCAGCTCCCATCGGGATCGGCCCTACAATGAGCAGTTCTTC.

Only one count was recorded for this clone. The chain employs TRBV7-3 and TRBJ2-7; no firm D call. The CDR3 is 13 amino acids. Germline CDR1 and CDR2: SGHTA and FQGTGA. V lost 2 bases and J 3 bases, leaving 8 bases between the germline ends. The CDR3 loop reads CASSLGPNYEQYF. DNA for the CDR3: TGTGCCAGCAGCTTAGGTCCGAACTACGAGCAGTACTTC.

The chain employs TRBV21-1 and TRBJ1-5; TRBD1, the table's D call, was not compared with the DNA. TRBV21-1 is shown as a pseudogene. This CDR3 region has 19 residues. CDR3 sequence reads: CASSKEGIPTGSSNQPQHF. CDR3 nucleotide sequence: TGTGCCAGCAGCAAAGAGGGGATCCCCACAGGGAGTAGCAATCAGCCCCAGCATTTT.

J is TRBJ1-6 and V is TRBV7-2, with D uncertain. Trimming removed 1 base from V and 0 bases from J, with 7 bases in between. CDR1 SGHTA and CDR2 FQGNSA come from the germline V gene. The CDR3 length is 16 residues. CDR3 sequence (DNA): TGTGCCAGCAGCTTAGTGGCCAGCTCCTATAATTCACCCCTCCACTTT. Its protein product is CASSLVASSYNSPLHF.

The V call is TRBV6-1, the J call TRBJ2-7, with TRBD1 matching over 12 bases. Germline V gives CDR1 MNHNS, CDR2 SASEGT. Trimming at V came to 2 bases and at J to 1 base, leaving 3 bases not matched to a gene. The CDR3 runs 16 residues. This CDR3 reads CASSELGQGASYEQYF. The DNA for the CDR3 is TGTGCCAGCAGTGAACTGGGACAGGGGGCTTCCTACGAGCAGTACTTC.